The rows below give T cell receptor beta chains drawn from one sample of a study of beta chain features in type 1 diabetes. Produced via immunoSEQ multiplex PCR; TCRdb's table is partial and in-frame only. The sample includes some 640,000 clones, around 15% of them seen just once. The specimen sequenced was naive CD4+ T cells from blood. The receptors shown here come from a man aged 18 to 29 with type 1 diabetes. Both conserved end residues are part of each CDR3. The D gene is left open where the match is weak. Clone size is stated in some rows and not others, as once, few, many or a class when expanded.

J gene | V gene | D gene | clone size | CDR3 protein | CDR3 DNA
TRBJ2-7 | TRBV14 | NA | few | CASSQIDSGYEQYF | TGTGCCAGCAGCCAAATCGACAGCGGGTACGAGCAGTACTTC
TRBJ1-4 | TRBV4-2 | TRBD1 | few | CASSQDFDRGFAGEKLFF | TGTGCCAGCAGCCAAGATTTTGACAGGGGCTTTGCAGGCGAAAAACTGTTTTTT
TRBJ2-1 | TRBV10-3 | TRBD1 | NA | CAISPYKPGQGRNEQFF | TGTGCCATCAGTCCCTATAAACCGGGACAGGGGCGGAATGAGCAGTTCTTC
TRBJ1-1 | TRBV7-3 | TRBD1 | NA | CASSPRQGNTEAFF | TGTGCCAGCAGCCCGCGACAGGGAAACACTGAAGCTTTCTTT
TRBJ1-3 | TRBV30 | TRBD1 | NA | CAWSDPGTGDGNTIYF | TGTGCCTGGAGTGATCCCGGGACAGGGGACGGAAACACCATATATTTT
TRBJ1-2 | TRBV30 | TRBD1 | few | CAWRALGQDHYGYTF | TGTGCCTGGAGAGCTCTCGGACAGGACCACTATGGCTACACCTTC
TRBJ2-7 | TRBV7-2 | TRBD2 | few | CASSQWTSEREQYF | TGTGCCAGCAGCCAGTGGACTAGCGAGCGCGAGCAGTACTTC
TRBJ2-3 | TRBV7-9 | NA | NA | CASSLPHGSTDTQYF | TGTGCCAGCAGCTTACCCCATGGTAGCACAGATACGCAGTATTTT
TRBJ1-2 | TRBV25-1 | NA | few | CASSLTYNYGYTF | TGTGCCAGCAGTCTGACTTACAACTATGGCTACACCTTC
TRBJ1-3 | TRBV6-6 | NA | few | CASRSLGGGNTIYF | TGTGCCAGTCGGAGCCTGGGAGGTGGAAACACCATATATTTT
TRBJ2-5 | TRBV6-5 | TRBD2 | NA | CASSYRGLAVMETQYF | TGTGCCAGCAGTTACAGGGGACTAGCGGTAATGGAGACCCAGTACTTC
TRBJ1-1 | TRBV11-2 | NA | few | CASSFDSSLGTEAFF | TGTGCCAGCAGCTTCGACTCCTCCTTGGGTACTGAAGCTTTCTTT
TRBJ2-7 | TRBV6-1 | NA | NA | CASSQTGYYYEQYF | TGTGCCAGCAGTCAAACAGGGTACTACTACGAGCAGTACTTC
TRBJ2-7 | TRBV4-3 | TRBD2 | few | CASSQGLAGVSEQYF | TGCGCCAGCAGCCAAGGGCTAGCGGGGGTTTCCGAGCAGTACTTC
TRBJ2-2 | TRBV11-2 | NA | few | CASSWGNTGELFF | TGTGCCAGCAGCTGGGGAAACACCGGGGAGCTGTTTTTT
TRBJ1-5 | TRBV30 | NA | few | CAWSLLFGGNQPQHF | TGTGCCTGGAGTCTCCTCTTTGGGGGGAATCAGCCCCAGCATTTT
TRBJ1-1 | TRBV25-1 | NA | few | CASIGSGFTEAFF | TGTGCCAGCATAGGATCGGGGTTCACTGAAGCTTTCTTT
TRBJ1-5 | TRBV9 | NA | NA | CASSVGADSNQPQHF | TGTGCCAGCAGCGTAGGGGCAGACTCAAATCAGCCCCAGCATTTT
TRBJ1-2 | TRBV28 | TRBD1 | few | CASSGLTGVNYGYTF | TGTGCCAGCAGTGGGTTGACAGGGGTAAACTATGGCTACACCTTC
TRBJ2-2 | TRBV5-1 | NA | few | CASSLAGNTGELFF | TGCGCCAGCAGCTTGGCGGGGAACACCGGGGAGCTGTTTTTT
TRBJ1-2 | TRBV28 | NA | few | CASRTTGPKDYGYTF | TGTGCCAGCAGGACTACAGGGCCCAAGGACTATGGCTACACCTTC
TRBJ2-1 | TRBV6-5 | TRBD2 | NA | CASSYLQTSGEQFF | TGTGCCAGCAGTTACTTACAGACTAGCGGTGAGCAGTTCTTC
TRBJ1-2 | TRBV19 | NA | NA | CASSIAQIYGYTF | TGTGCCAGTAGTATTGCCCAGATCTATGGCTACACCTTC
TRBJ2-7 | TRBV7-9 | TRBD2 | few | CASSFSGALYEQYF | TGTGCCAGCAGCTTTAGCGGGGCGCTTTACGAGCAGTACTTC
TRBJ2-7 | TRBV28 | NA | NA | CASSHPSWPEQYF | TGTGCCAGCAGCCATCCTTCGTGGCCCGAGCAGTACTTC
TRBJ1-2 | TRBV6-5 | TRBD1 | NA | CASSTGQQLFGYTF | TGTGCCAGCAGTACGGGACAGCAACTGTTTGGCTACACCTTC
TRBJ2-7 | TRBV28 | NA | NA | CASSFRGREQYF | TGTGCCAGCAGTTTCAGGGGTCGGGAGCAGTACTTC
TRBJ2-6 | TRBV7-2 | TRBD1 | few | CASSLDSQGALSGANVLTF | TGTGCCAGCAGCTTAGACTCTCAGGGGGCCCTTTCTGGGGCCAACGTCCTGACTTTC
TRBJ1-2 | TRBV6-6 | TRBD1 | NA | CASSPRGQGDGYTF | TGTGCCAGCAGTCCCCGGGGACAGGGGGACGGCTACACCTTC